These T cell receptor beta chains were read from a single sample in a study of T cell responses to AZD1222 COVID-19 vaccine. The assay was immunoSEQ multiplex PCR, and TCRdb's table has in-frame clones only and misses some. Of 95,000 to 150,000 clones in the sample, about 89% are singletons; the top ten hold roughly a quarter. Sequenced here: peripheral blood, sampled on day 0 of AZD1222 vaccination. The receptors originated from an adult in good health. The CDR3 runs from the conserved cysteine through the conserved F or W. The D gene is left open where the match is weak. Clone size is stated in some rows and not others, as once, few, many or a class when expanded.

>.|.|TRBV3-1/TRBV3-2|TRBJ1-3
CASSQAGRGNTIYF
TGTGCCAGCAGCCAAGCAGGGCGCGGAAACACCATATATTTT
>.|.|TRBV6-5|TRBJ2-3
CASSYGGPTDTQYF
TGTGCCAGCAGTTACGGGGGGCCCACAGATACGCAGTATTTT
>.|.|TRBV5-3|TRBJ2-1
CARSLEGRVAYNEQFF
TGTGCCAGAAGCTTGGAAGGGCGGGTTGCCTACAATGAGCAGTTCTTC
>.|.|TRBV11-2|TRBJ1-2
CASSAIGSGYGYTF
TGTGCCAGCAGCGCAATAGGGAGCGGCTATGGCTACACCTTC
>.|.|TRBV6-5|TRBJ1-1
CAHNGGNTEAFF
TGTGCCCATAATGGGGGGAACACTGAAGCTTTCTTT
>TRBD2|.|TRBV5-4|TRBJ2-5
CASSLGGGDPRETQYF
TGTGCCAGCAGCTTGGGTGGGGGGGATCCGAGAGAGACCCAGTACTTC
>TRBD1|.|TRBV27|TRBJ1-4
CASSLSIGGQEKLFF
TGTGCCAGCAGTTTATCGATCGGGGGACAGGAAAAACTGTTTTTT
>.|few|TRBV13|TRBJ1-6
CASSLAGSSPLHF
TGTGCCAGCAGCTTAGCAGGTAGTTCACCCCTCCACTTT
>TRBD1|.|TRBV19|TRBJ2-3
CASSSQGAADTQYF
TGTGCCAGTAGTTCCCAGGGGGCTGCAGATACGCAGTATTTT
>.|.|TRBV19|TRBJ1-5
CASTPAGFYSNQPQHF
TGTGCCAGCACCCCCGCAGGTTTCTATAGCAATCAGCCCCAGCATTTT
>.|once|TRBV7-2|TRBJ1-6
CASSLVTGGDSPLHF
TGTGCCAGCAGCTTAGTAACGGGGGGAGATTCACCCCTCCACTTT
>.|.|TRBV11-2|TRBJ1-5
CASSLSTGPSNQPQHF
TGTGCCAGCAGCCTCTCGACAGGACCTAGCAATCAGCCCCAGCATTTT
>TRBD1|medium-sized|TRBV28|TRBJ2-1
CASSLKGTAYNEQFF
TGTGCCAGCAGTTTAAAAGGGACAGCCTACAATGAGCAGTTCTTC
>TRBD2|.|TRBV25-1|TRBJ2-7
CASTRGASGGSYEQYF
TGTGCCAGCACCAGGGGGGCTAGCGGGGGATCCTACGAGCAGTACTTC
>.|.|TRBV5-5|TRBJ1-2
CASSLASVQNNYGYTF
TGTGCCAGCAGCTTGGCCTCCGTCCAAAATAACTATGGCTACACCTTC
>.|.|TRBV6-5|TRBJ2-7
CASMTFLGEQYF
TGTGCCAGCATGACCTTCTTAGGGGAGCAGTACTTC
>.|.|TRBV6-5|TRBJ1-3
CASSPKGAGNTIYF
TGTGCCAGCAGTCCGAAGGGTGCTGGAAACACCATATATTTT
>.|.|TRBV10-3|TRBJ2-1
CAISESNYEQFF
TGTGCCATCAGTGAGTCGAACTATGAGCAGTTCTTC
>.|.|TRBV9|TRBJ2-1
CASSVAGAGEQFF
TGTGCCAGCAGCGTAGCGGGGGCGGGTGAGCAGTTCTTC
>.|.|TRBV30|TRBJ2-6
CAWASTGGANVLTF
TGTGCCTGGGCTTCGACGGGTGGGGCCAACGTCCTGACTTTC
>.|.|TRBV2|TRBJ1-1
CASSEAANTEAFF
TGTGCCAGCAGTGAAGCGGCGAACACTGAAGCTTTCTTT
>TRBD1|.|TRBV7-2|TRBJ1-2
CASSPGGRYGYTF
TGTGCCAGCAGCCCAGGGGGCCGGTATGGCTACACCTTC
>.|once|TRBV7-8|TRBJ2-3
CASSPLPVRGAGGDTQYF
TGTGCCAGCAGCCCCCTCCCGGTACGCGGGGCCGGCGGAGATACGCAGTATTTT
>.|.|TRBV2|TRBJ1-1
CASSTSRSNTEAFF
TGTGCCAGCAGTACTTCTCGGTCGAACACTGAAGCTTTCTTT
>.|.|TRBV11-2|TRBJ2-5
CASSLGQQETQYF
TGTGCCAGCAGCTTAGGTCAGCAAGAGACCCAGTACTTC
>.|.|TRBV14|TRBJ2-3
CASTTGAGASTDTQYF
TGTGCCAGCACCACGGGGGCGGGGGCTTCCACAGATACGCAGTATTTT
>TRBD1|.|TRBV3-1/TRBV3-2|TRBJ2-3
CASSLYRDRGSDTQYF
TGTGCCAGCAGCCTTTACCGGGACAGGGGGTCGGATACGCAGTATTTT
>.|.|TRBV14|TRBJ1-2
CASSQDAGYGYTF
TGTGCCAGCAGCCAAGACGCGGGATATGGCTACACCTTC